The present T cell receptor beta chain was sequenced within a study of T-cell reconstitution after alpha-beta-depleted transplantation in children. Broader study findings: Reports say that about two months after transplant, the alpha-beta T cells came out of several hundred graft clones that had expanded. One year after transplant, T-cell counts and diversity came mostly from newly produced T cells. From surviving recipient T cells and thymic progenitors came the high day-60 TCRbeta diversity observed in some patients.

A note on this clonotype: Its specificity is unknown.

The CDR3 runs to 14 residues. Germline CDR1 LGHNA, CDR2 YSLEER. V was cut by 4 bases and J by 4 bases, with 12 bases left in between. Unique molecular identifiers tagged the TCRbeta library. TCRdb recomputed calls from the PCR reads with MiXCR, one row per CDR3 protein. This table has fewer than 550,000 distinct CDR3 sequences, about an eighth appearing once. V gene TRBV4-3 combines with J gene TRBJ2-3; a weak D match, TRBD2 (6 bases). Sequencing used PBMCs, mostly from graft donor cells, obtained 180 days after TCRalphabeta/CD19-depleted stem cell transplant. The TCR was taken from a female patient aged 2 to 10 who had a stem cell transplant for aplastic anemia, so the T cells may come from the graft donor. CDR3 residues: CASSPPWGADTQYF. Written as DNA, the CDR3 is TGCGCCAGCAGCCCCCCGTGGGGGGCAGATACGCAGTATTTT.